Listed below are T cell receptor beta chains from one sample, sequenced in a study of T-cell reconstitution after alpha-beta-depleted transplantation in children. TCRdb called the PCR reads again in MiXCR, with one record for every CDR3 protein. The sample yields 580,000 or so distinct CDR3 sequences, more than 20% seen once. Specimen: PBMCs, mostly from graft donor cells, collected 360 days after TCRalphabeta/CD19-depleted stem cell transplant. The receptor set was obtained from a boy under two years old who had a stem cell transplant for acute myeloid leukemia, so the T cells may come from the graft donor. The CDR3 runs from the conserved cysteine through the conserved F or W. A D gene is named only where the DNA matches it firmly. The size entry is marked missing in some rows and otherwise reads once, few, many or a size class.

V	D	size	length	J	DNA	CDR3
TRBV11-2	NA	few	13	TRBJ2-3	TGTGCCAGCAGCTTGGACTTCCCAGATACGCAGTATTTT	CASSLDFPDTQYF
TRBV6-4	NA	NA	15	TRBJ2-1	TGTGCCAGCAGCGTAGGGACGGTCTCCTACAATGAGCAGTTCTTC	CASSVGTVSYNEQFF
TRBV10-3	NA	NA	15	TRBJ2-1	TGTGCCATCAGTGAGGATTCCGGGACTTACAATGAGCAGTTCTTC	CAISEDSGTYNEQFF
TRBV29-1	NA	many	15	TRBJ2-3	TGCAGCGTGTCCAACCCACACAGGACGGGAGATACGCAGTATTTT	CSVSNPHRTGDTQYF
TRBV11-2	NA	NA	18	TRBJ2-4	TGTGCCAGCAGCTTAGATTCCGTTCGGTTACTAGCCAAAAACATTCAGTACTTC	CASSLDSVRLLAKNIQYF
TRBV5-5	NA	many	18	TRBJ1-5	TGTGCCAGCAGCTTGGGTGGAGGTGTCGTACAGACCTATCAGCCCCAGCATTTT	CASSLGGGVVQTYQPQHF
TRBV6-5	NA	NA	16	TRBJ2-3	TGTGCCAGCAGTTACGGGTCCCCCGGGGGTGCAGATACGCAGTATTTT	CASSYGSPGGADTQYF
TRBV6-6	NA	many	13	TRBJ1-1	TGTGCCAGCGGGGCAGGGCGCATCGCTGAAGCTTTCTTT	CASGAGRIAEAFF
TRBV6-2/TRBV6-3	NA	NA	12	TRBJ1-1	TGTGCCAGCAGTTACACTGGCCGAGAAGCTTTCTTT	CASSYTGREAFF
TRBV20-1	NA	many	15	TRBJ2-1	TGCAGTGCTAAAAAGGCGGTGCCCTCCTACAATGAGCAGTTCTTC	CSAKKAVPSYNEQFF
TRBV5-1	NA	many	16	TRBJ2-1	TGCGCCAGCAGCTTGGGGCTACAGATCTCCTACAATGAGCAGTTCTTC	CASSLGLQISYNEQFF
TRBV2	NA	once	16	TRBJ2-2	TGTGCCAGCAGTGAAGCCGGAGGGACACTAGGCGGGGAGCTGTTTTTT	CASSEAGGTLGGELFF
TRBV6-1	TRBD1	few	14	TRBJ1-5	TGTGCCAGCGGTGACAGGGAGGTTCAGGAGCCCCAGCATTTT	CASGDREVQEPQHF
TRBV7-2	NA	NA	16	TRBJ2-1	TGTGCCAGCAGCCGAGAGGGTGTGGGCCCTTACAATGAGCAGTTCTTC	CASSREGVGPYNEQFF
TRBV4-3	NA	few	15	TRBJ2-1	TGCGCCAGCAGCCAAAGCCGGGGGAGCTACAATGAGCAGTTCTTC	CASSQSRGSYNEQFF
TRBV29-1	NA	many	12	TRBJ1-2	TGCAGCGTTGAGGGGTTAGGGTATGGCTACACCTTC	CSVEGLGYGYTF
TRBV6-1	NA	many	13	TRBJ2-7	TGTGCCAGCAGCGATGAAAGCTCCTACGAGCAGTACTTC	CASSDESSYEQYF
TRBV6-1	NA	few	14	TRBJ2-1	TGTGCCAGCAGGATGGACAACCTATACAATGAGCAGTTCTTC	CASRMDNLYNEQFF
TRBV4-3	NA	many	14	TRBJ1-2	TGCGCCAGCAGCCAAGGGAAAGCTAACTATGGCTACACCTTC	CASSQGKANYGYTF
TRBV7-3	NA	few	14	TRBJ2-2	TGTGCCAGCAGCTACTCGACCGGGATGGGGGAGCTGTTTTTT	CASSYSTGMGELFF
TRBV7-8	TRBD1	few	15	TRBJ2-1	TGTGCCAGCAGCCCCACACCGGGACAGGGAAATGAGCAGTTCTTC	CASSPTPGQGNEQFF
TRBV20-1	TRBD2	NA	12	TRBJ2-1	TGCAGTGCGGGCCGGGAGGGCCGGGAGCAGTTCTTC	CSAGREGREQFF
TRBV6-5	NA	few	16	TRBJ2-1	TGTGCCAGCAGTTACTCAGGGGTCCCCTCCTACAATGAGCAGTTCTTC	CASSYSGVPSYNEQFF
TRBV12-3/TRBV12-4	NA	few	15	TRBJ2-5	TGTGCCAGCAGTTTGGGACCGAGTAGCCAAGAGACCCAGTACTTC	CASSLGPSSQETQYF
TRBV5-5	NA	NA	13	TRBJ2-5	TGTGCCAGCAGCTCGATCCAGGGGGAGACCCAGTACTTC	CASSSIQGETQYF
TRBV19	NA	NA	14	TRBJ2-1	TGTGCCAGTAGTATTCTAGCGTCCTACAATGAGCAGTTCTTC	CASSILASYNEQFF
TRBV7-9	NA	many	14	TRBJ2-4	TGTGCCAGCAGCTTAGACAGGGATAAGAACATTCAGTACTTC	CASSLDRDKNIQYF
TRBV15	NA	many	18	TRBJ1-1	TGTGCCACCAGCAGAAACCCTAGCTGGACAGAGGTGAACACTGAAGCTTTCTTT	CATSRNPSWTEVNTEAFF
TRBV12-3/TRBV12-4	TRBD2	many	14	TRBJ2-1	TGTGCCAGCACCACTAGCGGGGGATACAATGAGCAGTTCTTC	CASTTSGGYNEQFF
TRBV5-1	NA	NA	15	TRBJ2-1	TGCGCCAGCAGCTTCCGCGGACAGCCGCGGGGGGAGCAGTTCTTC	CASSFRGQPRGEQFF
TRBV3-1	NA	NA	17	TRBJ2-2	TGTGCCAGCAGCCACCGGGTTCCGGAGCCTATCACCGGGGAGCTGTTTTTT	CASSHRVPEPITGELFF
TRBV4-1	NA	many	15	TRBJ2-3	TGCGCCAGCAGCCATCCGAAGGGGGGGAAAGATACGCAGTATTTT	CASSHPKGGKDTQYF
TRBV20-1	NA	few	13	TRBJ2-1	TGCAGTGTAGGGGGGCGGTGGGCCAATGAGCAGTTCTTC	CSVGGRWANEQFF
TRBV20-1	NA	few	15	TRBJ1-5	TGCAGTGCTAGAGATGTCGCGGGCTGGAATCAGCCCCAGCATTTT	CSARDVAGWNQPQHF
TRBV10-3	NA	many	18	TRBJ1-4	TGTGCCATCAGTGAGTCTGGACAGTGGGATGCAACTAATGAAAAACTGTTTTTT	CAISESGQWDATNEKLFF
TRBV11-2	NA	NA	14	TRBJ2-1	TGTGCCAGCAGCTCAATCCCTGTCCCTAATGAGCAGTTCTTC	CASSSIPVPNEQFF
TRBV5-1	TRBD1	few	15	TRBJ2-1	TGCGCCAGCAGCTTGCCCCAGGGGGCTTACAATGAGCAGTTCTTC	CASSLPQGAYNEQFF
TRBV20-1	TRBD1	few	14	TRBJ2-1	TGCAGTGCAAGAGGGGACAGGGTCTACAATGAGCAGTTCTTC	CSARGDRVYNEQFF
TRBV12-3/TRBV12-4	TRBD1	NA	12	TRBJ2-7	TGTGCCAGGGGGACAGGGGGCTACGAGCAGTACTTC	CARGTGGYEQYF
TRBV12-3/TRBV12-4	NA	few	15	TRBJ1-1	TGTGCCAGCAGTTGGGGTGCCGGTCAGTCAGAAAAAGCTTTCTTT	CASSWGAGQSEKAFF
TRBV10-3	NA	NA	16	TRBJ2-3	TGTGCCATCAGTGAAGGCCAGGGCGTCCCCACAGATACGCAGTATTTT	CAISEGQGVPTDTQYF
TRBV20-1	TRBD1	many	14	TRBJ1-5	TGCAGTGCTAGACCCGACAGGGGGAATCAGCCCCAGCATTTT	CSARPDRGNQPQHF
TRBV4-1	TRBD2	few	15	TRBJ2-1	TGCGCCAGCAGCCAGGGGGGGAACGCCTACAATGAGCAGTTCTTC	CASSQGGNAYNEQFF
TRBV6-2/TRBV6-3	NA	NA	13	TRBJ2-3	TGTGCCAGCAGCAAGAGGTCACAAGATACGCAGTATTTT	CASSKRSQDTQYF
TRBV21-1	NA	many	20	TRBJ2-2	TGTGCCAGCAGCGCTGGGGGGACAAAACCTTCGGACGCGAACACCGGGGAGCTGTTTTTT	CASSAGGTKPSDANTGELFF
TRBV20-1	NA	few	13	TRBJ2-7	TGCAGTGCTAGTTACAGGGCCTCCTACGAGCAGTACTTC	CSASYRASYEQYF
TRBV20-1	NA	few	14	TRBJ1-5	TGCAGTGCTAGAGCTAACGGGAACCCAGGGCCCCAGCATTTT	CSARANGNPGPQHF
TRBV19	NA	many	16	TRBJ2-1	TGTGCCAGTAGTCCACCAACTAGCCTACCCTACAATGAGCAGTTCTTC	CASSPPTSLPYNEQFF
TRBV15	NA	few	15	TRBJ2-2	TGTGCCACCAGCAGCGGTGACGCGAACACCGGGGAGCTGTTTTTT	CATSSGDANTGELFF
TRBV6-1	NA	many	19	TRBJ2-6	TGTGCCAGCAGTCAAAAGGGACAGCTGGGAGGAACTGGGGCCAACGTCCTGACTTTC	CASSQKGQLGGTGANVLTF
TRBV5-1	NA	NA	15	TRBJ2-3	TGCGCCAGCAGCTGGGGGGCGTCTCTCGCAGATACGCAGTATTTT	CASSWGASLADTQYF
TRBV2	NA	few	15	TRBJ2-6	TGTGCCAGCAGAGCCCCAGGGGCTGGGGCCAACGTCCTGACTTTC	CASRAPGAGANVLTF
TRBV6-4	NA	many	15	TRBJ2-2	TGTGCCAGCAGCGTCGGACCCGCTGACACCGGGGAGCTGTTTTTT	CASSVGPADTGELFF
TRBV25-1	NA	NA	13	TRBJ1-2	TGTGCCAGCAGTGAAACAGGGAGGTATGGCTACACCTTC	CASSETGRYGYTF
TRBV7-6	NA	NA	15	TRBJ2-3	TGTGCCAGCAGCTTAGCGCCGACGGGGATAGATACGCAGTATTTT	CASSLAPTGIDTQYF
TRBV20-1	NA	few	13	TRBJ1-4	TGCAGTGCTTCTGGCGGGGCGAATGAAAAACTGTTTTTT	CSASGGANEKLFF